Listed below are T cell receptor beta chains from one sample, sequenced in a study of T-cell reconstitution after alpha-beta-depleted transplantation in children. MiXCR, run by TCRdb on the PCR reads, gives a single entry per CDR3 protein. The sample has about 480,000 distinct CDR3 sequences, around an eighth seen once. The specimen comprised PBMCs from the stem cell graft donor, sampled from the stem cell graft. The receptor source for this set is a human donor who donated a stem cell graft to a child with combined immunodeficiency. The CDR3 runs from the conserved cysteine through the conserved F or W. A D gene is named only where the DNA matches it firmly. Some rows mark clone size as missing; the rest say once, few, many or name a class of expanded clone.

V gene: TRBV29-1; J gene: TRBJ2-2; clone size: .; D gene: .; CDR3 protein: CSAPGRENTGELFF; CDR3 DNA: TGCAGCGCCCCCGGTAGAGAGAACACCGGGGAGCTGTTTTTT
V gene: TRBV19; J gene: TRBJ2-7; clone size: many; D gene: .; CDR3 protein: CASSASSGYEQYF; CDR3 DNA: TGTGCCAGTAGTGCCTCGTCAGGGTACGAGCAGTACTTC
V gene: TRBV3-1; J gene: TRBJ2-7; clone size: few; D gene: .; CDR3 protein: CASSQDLPGCYEQYF; CDR3 DNA: TGTGCCAGCAGCCAAGATTTGCCGGGGTGCTACGAGCAGTACTTC
V gene: TRBV5-1; J gene: TRBJ2-2; clone size: .; D gene: TRBD1; CDR3 protein: CASEQGQNTGELFF; CDR3 DNA: TGCGCCAGCGAACAGGGGCAGAACACCGGGGAGCTGTTTTTT
V gene: TRBV20-1; J gene: TRBJ2-1; clone size: few; D gene: TRBD2; CDR3 protein: CSALTSGRSVYNEQFF; CDR3 DNA: TGCAGTGCTCTGACTAGCGGGAGGTCGGTCTACAATGAGCAGTTCTTC
V gene: TRBV4-1; J gene: TRBJ1-2; clone size: many; D gene: TRBD1; CDR3 protein: CASSRTGLANYGYTF; CDR3 DNA: TGCGCCAGCAGCCGGACAGGGTTAGCTAACTATGGCTACACCTTC
V gene: TRBV20-1; J gene: TRBJ2-3; clone size: few; D gene: .; CDR3 protein: CSASSQLTHTDTQYF; CDR3 DNA: TGCAGTGCCTCCTCCCAACTAACCCACACAGATACGCAGTATTTT
V gene: TRBV7-9; J gene: TRBJ2-7; clone size: .; D gene: .; CDR3 protein: CASTHRDTLYEQYF; CDR3 DNA: TGTGCCAGCACCCACCGGGACACCCTCTACGAGCAGTACTTC
V gene: TRBV5-1; J gene: TRBJ2-3; clone size: many; D gene: .; CDR3 protein: CASRSSTDTQYF; CDR3 DNA: TGCGCCAGCAGGTCCAGCACAGATACGCAGTATTTT
V gene: TRBV30; J gene: TRBJ2-3; clone size: many; D gene: TRBD1; CDR3 protein: CAWIEGQHAQYF; CDR3 DNA: TGTGCCTGGATCGAGGGACAGCATGCGCAGTATTTT
V gene: TRBV18; J gene: TRBJ1-2; clone size: few; D gene: .; CDR3 protein: CASSPIPRQGQANYGYTF; CDR3 DNA: TGTGCCAGCTCACCGATTCCGAGACAAGGGCAGGCTAACTATGGCTACACCTTC
V gene: TRBV27; J gene: TRBJ1-1; clone size: few; D gene: TRBD1; CDR3 protein: CASSSSPTGRTEAFF; CDR3 DNA: TGTGCCAGCAGTTCCTCCCCGACAGGGCGGACTGAAGCTTTCTTT
V gene: TRBV19; J gene: TRBJ2-7; clone size: few; D gene: .; CDR3 protein: CASTSMGHSYEQYF; CDR3 DNA: TGTGCCAGTACCTCCATGGGTCACTCCTACGAGCAGTACTTC
V gene: TRBV7-2; J gene: TRBJ1-5; clone size: few; D gene: .; CDR3 protein: CASSLGGYGNQPQHF; CDR3 DNA: TGTGCCAGCAGCTTGGGGGGTTATGGCAATCAGCCCCAGCATTTT
V gene: TRBV24-1; J gene: TRBJ2-1; clone size: once; D gene: .; CDR3 protein: CATSDSRMGEQFF; CDR3 DNA: TGTGCCACCAGTGATAGCCGGATGGGTGAGCAGTTCTTC
V gene: TRBV25-1; J gene: TRBJ2-1; clone size: .; D gene: TRBD2; CDR3 protein: CASSAPWGRGGMDEQFF; CDR3 DNA: TGTGCCAGCAGTGCCCCCTGGGGGCGGGGGGGCATGGATGAGCAGTTCTTC
V gene: TRBV20-1; J gene: TRBJ2-5; clone size: .; D gene: TRBD2; CDR3 protein: CSATLAGVVETQYF; CDR3 DNA: TGCAGTGCTACCTTAGCGGGAGTCGTCGAGACCCAGTACTTC
V gene: TRBV10-3; J gene: TRBJ2-3; clone size: many; D gene: .; CDR3 protein: CAIRGAFSTDTQYF; CDR3 DNA: TGTGCCATCAGGGGGGCCTTCAGCACAGATACGCAGTATTTT
V gene: TRBV29-1; J gene: TRBJ2-3; clone size: .; D gene: TRBD1; CDR3 protein: CSLVRQGMADTQYF; CDR3 DNA: TGCAGCCTTGTGAGACAGGGGATGGCAGATACGCAGTATTTT
V gene: TRBV25-1; J gene: TRBJ2-7; clone size: .; D gene: .; CDR3 protein: CASSETGSSYEQYF; CDR3 DNA: TGTGCCAGCAGTGAGACAGGTTCCTCCTACGAGCAGTACTTC
V gene: TRBV5-1; J gene: TRBJ2-1; clone size: few; D gene: TRBD1; CDR3 protein: CASSSLDRGTYNEQFF; CDR3 DNA: TGCGCCAGCAGCTCGCTAGACAGGGGGACTTACAATGAGCAGTTCTTC
V gene: TRBV7-6; J gene: TRBJ1-2; clone size: many; D gene: .; CDR3 protein: CASSLEPYGGYTF; CDR3 DNA: TGTGCCAGCAGCTTAGAACCCTATGGAGGCTACACCTTC
V gene: TRBV25-1; J gene: TRBJ2-2; clone size: many; D gene: .; CDR3 protein: CASSIRDTGELFF; CDR3 DNA: TGTGCCAGCAGTATCAGGGACACCGGGGAGCTGTTTTTT
V gene: TRBV27; J gene: TRBJ2-7; clone size: many; D gene: .; CDR3 protein: CASSRGYEQYF; CDR3 DNA: TGTGCCAGCAGTAGGGGTTACGAGCAGTACTTC
V gene: TRBV12-3/TRBV12-4; J gene: TRBJ1-1; clone size: many; D gene: .; CDR3 protein: CASTKEGGNTEAFF; CDR3 DNA: TGTGCCAGCACCAAAGAGGGGGGAAACACTGAAGCTTTCTTT
V gene: TRBV12-3/TRBV12-4; J gene: TRBJ2-1; clone size: many; D gene: TRBD2; CDR3 protein: CASTRNSGGISNEQFF; CDR3 DNA: TGTGCCAGCACCCGCAATAGCGGGGGAATAAGTAATGAGCAGTTCTTC
V gene: TRBV11-2; J gene: TRBJ2-1; clone size: few; D gene: TRBD2; CDR3 protein: CASSLTSGKVSYNEQFF; CDR3 DNA: TGTGCCAGCAGCCTGACTAGCGGGAAGGTCTCCTACAATGAGCAGTTCTTC
V gene: TRBV7-2; J gene: TRBJ1-3; clone size: few; D gene: TRBD1; CDR3 protein: CASSLAVGRQGRSGNTIYF; CDR3 DNA: TGTGCCAGCAGCTTAGCGGTCGGCAGACAGGGGCGCTCTGGAAACACCATATATTTT
V gene: TRBV30; J gene: TRBJ2-7; clone size: .; D gene: .; CDR3 protein: CAWSRASEQYF; CDR3 DNA: TGTGCCTGGAGTAGGGCGAGCGAGCAGTACTTC
V gene: TRBV9; J gene: TRBJ2-3; clone size: few; D gene: .; CDR3 protein: CASSPGKGVTDTQYF; CDR3 DNA: TGTGCCAGCAGCCCAGGGAAAGGGGTGACAGATACGCAGTATTTT
V gene: TRBV7-2; J gene: TRBJ2-1; clone size: many; D gene: TRBD2; CDR3 protein: CASSLALAENNEQFF; CDR3 DNA: TGTGCCAGCAGCTTAGCACTAGCGGAAAACAATGAGCAGTTCTTC
V gene: TRBV15; J gene: TRBJ1-6; clone size: .; D gene: .; CDR3 protein: CATGSGYNSPLHF; CDR3 DNA: TGTGCCACGGGGTCGGGGTATAATTCACCCCTCCACTTT
V gene: TRBV9; J gene: TRBJ2-2; clone size: few; D gene: TRBD1; CDR3 protein: CASRQGSGELFF; CDR3 DNA: TGTGCCAGCAGACAGGGGTCCGGGGAGCTGTTTTTT
V gene: TRBV6-2/TRBV6-3; J gene: TRBJ1-4; clone size: few; D gene: .; CDR3 protein: CASSYIRDGDEKLFF; CDR3 DNA: TGTGCCAGCAGTTACATCCGGGACGGGGATGAAAAACTGTTTTTT
V gene: TRBV7-9; J gene: TRBJ2-3; clone size: .; D gene: .; CDR3 protein: CASSLVGGARDTQYF; CDR3 DNA: TGTGCCAGCAGCTTAGTCGGGGGCGCGAGAGATACGCAGTATTTT
V gene: TRBV2; J gene: TRBJ2-7; clone size: many; D gene: .; CDR3 protein: CASNREGYEQYF; CDR3 DNA: TGTGCCAGCAACAGGGAAGGATACGAGCAGTACTTC
V gene: TRBV18; J gene: TRBJ2-3; clone size: .; D gene: TRBD2; CDR3 protein: CASSPGGGSGDTQYF; CDR3 DNA: TGTGCCAGCTCCCCGGGGGGAGGCAGCGGAGATACGCAGTATTTT
V gene: TRBV6-5; J gene: TRBJ2-7; clone size: few; D gene: TRBD1; CDR3 protein: CASSRPGGKQYF; CDR3 DNA: TGTGCCAGCAGCCGCCCAGGGGGTAAGCAGTACTTC
V gene: TRBV3-1; J gene: TRBJ2-2; clone size: many; D gene: .; CDR3 protein: CASSPAQDIGELFF; CDR3 DNA: TGTGCCAGCAGCCCCGCGCAGGACATCGGGGAGCTGTTTTTT
V gene: TRBV5-1; J gene: TRBJ2-2; clone size: .; D gene: .; CDR3 protein: CASSPSDLAVTGELFF; CDR3 DNA: TGCGCCAGCAGCCCCTCCGACTTAGCGGTCACCGGGGAGCTGTTTTTT
V gene: TRBV3-1; J gene: TRBJ1-1; clone size: .; D gene: TRBD1; CDR3 protein: CASSQGTGGTAFF; CDR3 DNA: TGTGCCAGCAGCCAAGGGACAGGGGGCACAGCTTTCTTT
V gene: TRBV6-5; J gene: TRBJ2-1; clone size: many; D gene: TRBD2; CDR3 protein: CASSSTSGSVNEQFF; CDR3 DNA: TGTGCCAGCAGTTCGACTAGCGGGAGTGTCAATGAGCAGTTCTTC
V gene: TRBV12-3/TRBV12-4; J gene: TRBJ2-2; clone size: .; D gene: .; CDR3 protein: CASSGTLNTGELFF; CDR3 DNA: TGTGCCAGCAGTGGGACATTGAACACCGGGGAGCTGTTTTTT
V gene: TRBV20-1; J gene: TRBJ1-1; clone size: few; D gene: .; CDR3 protein: CSARDWGGSAEAFF; CDR3 DNA: TGCAGTGCTAGAGATTGGGGAGGAAGCGCTGAAGCTTTCTTT
V gene: TRBV5-6; J gene: TRBJ2-7; clone size: many; D gene: .; CDR3 protein: CASSLADYEQYF; CDR3 DNA: TGTGCCAGCAGCTTGGCGGACTACGAGCAGTACTTC
V gene: TRBV7-9; J gene: TRBJ1-1; clone size: many; D gene: TRBD1; CDR3 protein: CASSLGQGGTTEAFF; CDR3 DNA: TGTGCCAGCAGTCTTGGACAGGGAGGCACCACTGAAGCTTTCTTT
V gene: TRBV20-1; J gene: TRBJ2-7; clone size: .; D gene: .; CDR3 protein: CSARDRGGGPFDEQYF; CDR3 DNA: TGCAGTGCTAGAGATAGGGGCGGGGGCCCGTTCGACGAGCAGTACTTC
V gene: TRBV29-1; J gene: TRBJ2-7; clone size: .; D gene: TRBD2; CDR3 protein: CSVRTSGLFEQYF; CDR3 DNA: TGCAGCGTTAGGACTAGCGGCCTTTTCGAGCAGTACTTC
V gene: TRBV20-1; J gene: TRBJ2-5; clone size: .; D gene: .; CDR3 protein: CSASPRSKRNQYF; CDR3 DNA: TGCAGTGCTAGTCCCAGATCCAAGAGGAACCAGTACTTC
V gene: TRBV5-1; J gene: TRBJ2-1; clone size: .; D gene: .; CDR3 protein: CASSLGRGPSYNEQFF; CDR3 DNA: TGCGCCAGCAGCTTAGGTCGGGGACCTTCCTACAATGAGCAGTTCTTC
V gene: TRBV20-1; J gene: TRBJ2-7; clone size: many; D gene: TRBD2; CDR3 protein: CSAPQNSFGTSGSYEQYF; CDR3 DNA: TGCAGTGCTCCACAAAATTCCTTCGGGACTAGCGGCTCCTACGAGCAGTACTTC
V gene: TRBV12-3/TRBV12-4; J gene: TRBJ2-3; clone size: .; D gene: TRBD2; CDR3 protein: CASIELAASTDTQYF; CDR3 DNA: TGTGCCAGCATCGAACTAGCGGCTAGCACAGATACGCAGTATTTT
V gene: TRBV7-2; J gene: TRBJ2-7; clone size: .; D gene: TRBD1; CDR3 protein: CASSSPGRGRWEQYF; CDR3 DNA: TGTGCCAGCAGCTCGCCGGGCAGGGGGCGTTGGGAGCAGTACTTC